The source of this T cell receptor (beta chain) is a study of cytomegalovirus exposure and HLA in healthy donors. Broader study findings: Researchers reported in a later analysis that a missense DCLRE1C variant was tied to TCR beta V- and J-gene trimming. Earlier analysis looked at TCR beta V segments, and most were productive about 90% or about 30% of the time.

There are 15 residues in the CDR3. V lost 3 bases, J lost 5 bases, and 14 bases lay in between. Looked up from germline, CDR1 is MNHEY and CDR2 is SMNVEV (reference sequence). The PCR was carried out with 60 Vbeta primers and 13 Jbeta primers. Original methodology: Later reanalysis found 75 million to 95 million unique TCR beta chains, 10 million to 14 million of them shared. The assay was immunoSEQ multiplex PCR, and TCRdb's table has in-frame clones only and misses some. V and J calls and clone size are as listed in that table; D and trimming were resolved from the DNA. The sample has about 150,000 clones, more than 9.5% seen once. On this clone: The antigen is not known.

The chain uses TRBV27 and TRBJ2-1, with D possibly being TRBD1 (7 bases). This TCR was sampled from a man aged 45-60 years in good health and CMV-seronegative. Sequencing was carried out using PBMCs. For the CDR3, the DNA is TGTGCCAGCAGTTTCCGGCAGGGGGGAAACAATGAGCAGTTCTTC. It specifies CASSFRQGGNNEQFF.